The rows below give T cell receptor beta chains drawn from one sample of a study of blood T cell repertoires in COVID-19. Assay used: immunoSEQ multiplex PCR; TCRdb lists only in-frame clones, some missing. This table holds around 170,000 clones, roughly 77% found once. Specimen: peripheral blood. Receptors originate from a man aged 65 to 85 with active or convalescent COVID-19. CDR3s include the opening cysteine and the closing phenylalanine or tryptophan. D genes are given only for firm matches. Expanded clones are given a class, and other clones once, few, many or no size at all.

cdr3_aa	cdr3_nt	j_call	clone_size	v_call	d_call
CASSLSGSRETQYF	TGTGCCAGCAGTTTATCAGGGTCGAGGGAGACCCAGTACTTC	TRBJ2-5	NA	TRBV28	NA
CASSTGQPNSPLHF	TGTGCCAGTAGTACGGGACAGCCCAATTCACCCCTCCACTTT	TRBJ1-6	NA	TRBV19	TRBD1
CASSLGSTYSYEQYF	TGTGCCAGCAGCTTAGGGTCGACTTATTCCTACGAGCAGTACTTC	TRBJ2-7	NA	TRBV7-2	NA
CASSPRGNMNTEAFF	TGTGCCAGCAGCCCCCGAGGGAACATGAACACTGAAGCTTTCTTT	TRBJ1-1	NA	TRBV7-6	NA
CASSQKIVLFGEAYGYTF	TGCGCCAGCAGCCAAAAGATTGTCTTGTTCGGGGAGGCCTATGGCTACACCTTC	TRBJ1-2	NA	TRBV4-3	NA
CATQVVGGGEKLFF	TGTGCCACCCAGGTAGTAGGGGGCGGTGAAAAACTGTTTTTT	TRBJ1-4	few	TRBV7-9	TRBD1
CASSYSRQGAYEQYF	TGTGCCAGCAGTTACTCCCGACAGGGGGCCTACGAGCAGTACTTC	TRBJ2-7	few	TRBV6-5	TRBD1
CASSERGGRNEQFF	TGCGCCAGCAGTGAGCGGGGGGGAAGAAATGAGCAGTTCTTC	TRBJ2-1	NA	TRBV10-1	TRBD2
CASSRTGNTEAFF	TGTGCCAGCAGCCGAACTGGGAACACTGAAGCTTTCTTT	TRBJ1-1	NA	TRBV6-5	NA
CASSPGTGDRETQYF	TGCGCCAGCAGCCCAGGGACGGGGGATCGAGAGACCCAGTACTTC	TRBJ2-5	NA	TRBV10-1	NA
CASSPPERGDTGELFF	TGCGCCAGCAGCCCCCCTGAGCGGGGAGACACCGGGGAGCTGTTTTTT	TRBJ2-2	NA	TRBV5-1	TRBD2
CASSLGQDEKLFF	TGTGCCAGCAGCCTCGGACAGGATGAAAAACTGTTTTTT	TRBJ1-4	NA	TRBV5-4	TRBD1
CASSLALGGTEAFF	TGTGCCAGCAGCTTAGCGCTAGGGGGCACTGAAGCTTTCTTT	TRBJ1-1	NA	TRBV7-9	NA
CASSPTSVAGGRADTQYF	TGCGCCAGCAGCCCGACCTCGGTAGCGGGGGGAAGAGCAGATACGCAGTATTTT	TRBJ2-3	NA	TRBV5-1	TRBD2
CASSQESGTGELFF	TGCGCCAGCAGCCAAGAATCCGGCACCGGGGAGCTGTTTTTT	TRBJ2-2	few	TRBV4-3	NA
CAIRATGDNQPQHF	TGTGCCATCAGGGCGACAGGGGACAATCAGCCCCAGCATTTT	TRBJ1-5	NA	TRBV10-3	TRBD1
CASRSGDYGYTF	TGTGCCAGCAGGTCGGGGGACTATGGCTACACCTTC	TRBJ1-2	NA	TRBV28	NA
CASSQGQTIYGYTF	TGCGCCAGCAGCCAGGGACAGACTATCTATGGCTACACCTTC	TRBJ1-2	NA	TRBV5-1	TRBD1
CASSEALRGAYEKLFF	TGTGCCAGCAGTGAAGCGCTTCGGGGAGCTTATGAAAAACTGTTTTTT	TRBJ1-4	few	TRBV6-1	NA
CAISPTSGGRNTGELFF	TGTGCCATCAGTCCCACTAGCGGGGGCCGGAACACCGGGGAGCTGTTTTTT	TRBJ2-2	NA	TRBV10-3	TRBD2
CASSLGNREGEKLFF	TGTGCCAGCAGCTTGGGGAACAGAGAAGGTGAAAAACTGTTTTTT	TRBJ1-4	NA	TRBV5-6	NA
CASSQDRQSTNEKLFF	TGTGCCAGCAGCCAAGACAGACAGTCAACTAATGAAAAACTGTTTTTT	TRBJ1-4	NA	TRBV3-1/TRBV3-2	NA
CAWSAKGAGGYTF	TGTGCCTGGAGCGCCAAGGGGGCGGGTGGCTACACCTTC	TRBJ1-2	NA	TRBV30	TRBD1
CASIPGQGANTEAFF	TGTGCCAGCATACCGGGACAGGGGGCGAACACTGAAGCTTTCTTT	TRBJ1-1	few	TRBV6-5	TRBD1
CAWSSARTSGGAGEQFF	TGTGCCTGGAGTTCCGCCCGGACTAGCGGGGGGGCCGGGGAGCAGTTCTTC	TRBJ2-1	NA	TRBV30	TRBD2
CAWSEVPGVSNQPQHF	TGTGCCTGGAGTGAAGTACCCGGAGTTAGCAATCAGCCCCAGCATTTT	TRBJ1-5	NA	TRBV30	NA
CACLGQTQETQYF	TGTGCCTGTTTAGGACAGACACAAGAGACCCAGTACTTC	TRBJ2-5	NA	TRBV30	NA
CASSQNLGGGYTF	TGTGCCAGCAGCCAGAATTTAGGGGGCGGCTACACCTTC	TRBJ1-2	NA	TRBV14	TRBD1
CASSQGVGALLPQHF	TGTGCCAGCAGCCAAGGGGTAGGGGCTCTTCTCCCCCAGCATTTT	TRBJ1-5	NA	TRBV3-1/TRBV3-2	NA
CASTATGSAAFF	TGTGCCAGTACCGCGACAGGGTCGGCAGCTTTCTTT	TRBJ1-1	NA	TRBV19	TRBD1
CAWSVRHSRGNQPQHF	TGTGCCTGGAGTGTACGGCATTCCAGGGGCAATCAGCCCCAGCATTTT	TRBJ1-5	NA	TRBV30	NA
CASRQIVGDTEAFF	TGTGCCAGCAGACAAATCGTAGGGGACACTGAAGCTTTCTTT	TRBJ1-1	once	TRBV3-1/TRBV3-2	NA
CASSLGSGAQYF	TGTGCCAGCAGCTTAGGATCAGGGGCCCAGTACTTC	TRBJ2-5	NA	TRBV7-8	NA